These 13 T cell receptor beta chains originate from one sample sequenced in a study of siplizumab effects on memory and regulatory T cells. Sequenced by immunoSEQ multiplex PCR; TCRdb stores in-frame clones only, minus some. The sample consists of fewer than 8,000 clones, roughly a third of them appearing once. Coculture of mixed lymphocyte reaction cells was performed at 37°C for less than seven days. These receptors' targets are unknown. The sequencing input was CFSE-low (dividing) CD8+ T cells sorted from an allogeneic mixed lymphocyte reaction. These TCRs come from a human donor in good health; the cells came from an allogeneic mixed lymphocyte reaction.

This clone ranks as medium-sized. The V and J genes are TRBV2 and TRBJ2-3; TRBD2 agrees at 8 bases. This CDR3 region has 14 residues. Germline loops: CDR1 SNHLY, CDR2 FYNNEI. V lost 3 bases, J lost 6 bases, and 5 bases stayed unmatched. CDR3 amino acids: CASSDLAGTDTQYF. The CDR3 DNA is TGTGCCAGCAGTGACTTAGCGGGAACTGATACGCAGTATTTT.

The chain joins TRBV5-4 to TRBJ2-7; weak D call: TRBD1 (6 bases). V was pared by 10 bases and J by 3 bases, with 14 bases between. The germline gives CDR1 SGHNT, CDR2 YYREEE (reference sequence). The CDR3 contains 12 residues. The CDR3 nucleotides are TGTGCCTGGACCCGGGACAACTACGAGCAGTACTTC. This sequence encodes CAWTRDNYEQYF.

The chain employs TRBV19 and TRBJ1-1; the match to TRBD1 covers 8 bases. The V gene's germline CDR1 is LNHDA and CDR2 SQIVND (reference sequence). V lost 3 bases, J lost 7 bases, and 4 bases stayed unmatched. The CDR3 runs to 13 residues. This CDR3 is CASSISTGVEAFF. The CDR3 bases are TGTGCCAGTAGTATCTCGACAGGGGTTGAAGCTTTCTTT.

By share, this clone ranks as medium-sized. V usage is TRBV19 and J usage is TRBJ2-1; 9 nucleotides match TRBD2. CDR1 LNHDA and CDR2 SQIVND come from the germline V gene (reference sequence). After removal of 3 bases from V and 7 bases from J, the junction contained 10 bases not matched to a gene. The CDR3 has 16 residues. The CDR3 region has the DNA TGTGCCAGTAGTATCTGGGCTAGCGGGAACGAGAATGAGCAGTTCTTC. Translated: CASSIWASGNENEQFF.

The chain links TRBV6-6 to TRBJ2-1; TRBD2 matches 8 bases. CDR1 and CDR2 (germline): MNHNY, SVGAGI (reference sequence). Trimming at V came to 8 bases and at J to 5 bases, leaving 5 bases not matched to a gene. The length of the CDR3 is 13 residues. The CDR3 protein is CASALAEHNEQFF. In DNA, the CDR3 is TGTGCCAGCGCACTAGCGGAACACAATGAGCAGTTCTTC.

The chain has TRBV9 and TRBJ2-7; TRBD1 is a possible D gene (6 bases). The ends were cut back, 4 bases at V and 5 bases at J, with 10 bases in the middle. CDR1 is SGDLS, CDR2 YYNGEE, per germline. The CDR3 runs to 12 residues. CDR3 sequence: CASSQRQDEQYF. CDR3 in DNA: TGTGCCAGCAGCCAAAGACAGGACGAGCAGTACTTC.

This clone is medium-sized in the sample. The genes are TRBV7-9 and TRBJ2-7, with 9 bases aligning to TRBD1. V trimming: 5 bases; J trimming: 3 bases; junction bases outside the gene matches: 17. The germline CDR1 and CDR2 sequences are SEHNR and FQNEAQ (reference sequence). This CDR3 is 18 amino acids long. CDR3 coding DNA: TGTGCCAGCAGCCCATGGACAGGGGAAGCCCCGATCGGCTACGAGCAGTACTTC. Its translation: CASSPWTGEAPIGYEQYF.

The chain recombines TRBV10-3 with TRBJ2-7; 7 nucleotides align to TRBD1. The CDR3 consists of 12 residues. Trimming at V came to 10 bases and at J to 3 bases, leaving 6 bases not matched to a gene. CDR1 is ENHRY, CDR2 SYGVKD, per germline. The chain's CDR3 is CATLRDSYEQYF. DNA of the CDR3: TGTGCCACCCTCCGGGACAGCTACGAGCAGTACTTC.

The chain recombines TRBV27 with TRBJ2-2; D remains ambiguous. The CDR3 contains 13 residues. The germline V gene has CDR1 MNHEY and CDR2 SMNVEV (reference sequence). Trimming left V 2 bases short and J 2 bases short, with 3 bases between. The DNA of the CDR3 is TGTGCCAGCAGTTTAGTTAACACCGGGGAGCTGTTTTTT. Translation gives CASSLVNTGELFF.

The gene calls are TRBV2 and TRBJ2-1, with 11 bases fitting TRBD2. CDR3 size: 13 residues. V lost 6 bases, J lost 9 bases, and 4 bases stayed unmatched. The germline V gene encodes CDR1 SNHLY and CDR2 FYNNEI. CDR3 residues: CASSPGTSGEQFF. Here the CDR3 DNA reads TGTGCCAGCAGCCCAGGGACTAGCGGTGAGCAGTTCTTC.

The chain carries TRBV7-8 and TRBJ2-7; the D is unclear. The V and J ends lost 4 bases and 0 bases respectively, with 13 bases between them. The CDR3 is 15 amino acids. Germline V lookup: CDR1 SGHVS, CDR2 FQNEAQ. CDR3 nucleotide sequence: TGTGCCAGCAGCTCCTACAAGGGAACCTCCTACGAGCAGTACTTC. The encoded protein is CASSSYKGTSYEQYF.

The V call is TRBV6-6, the J call TRBJ1-4; D remains ambiguous. Trimming pared 2 bases from V and 0 bases from J, leaving 4 bases between. Germline V lookup: CDR1 MNHNY, CDR2 SVGAGI (reference sequence). This CDR3 is built from 14 residues. CDR3 DNA: TGTGCCAGCAGTTACGGAGCAACTAATGAAAAACTGTTTTTT. Its protein product is CASSYGATNEKLFF.

The rearrangement joins TRBV9 to TRBJ2-7, with 8 bases fitting TRBD1. This CDR3 region has 14 residues. V dropped 4 bases and J dropped 5; count of bases not matched to a gene: 8. Germline V gene data show CDR1 as SGDLS and CDR2 as YYNGEE. Here the CDR3 DNA reads TGTGCCAGCAGCCCCGGGACAGGACGCCACGAGCAGTACTTC. It encodes CASSPGTGRHEQYF.